The sequence of this TCR beta chain was determined in a study of vaccination and CD4 T cells after COVID-19. Study summary: SARS-CoV-2 had been detected by nasal swab PCR in convalescent patients; roughly 10 were mild, one severe.

This clonotype is termed medium-sized. Its antigen is currently unknown. The Oncomine TCR Beta short-read assay was what sequenced the DNA obtained from cultured CD4+ T cells. Genomic DNA was isolated from CD4+ T cells that had been cultured. TCRdb re-called the PCR reads through MiXCR, storing one row per CDR3 protein. The sample lists more than 3,500 distinct CDR3 sequences, approximately 15% occurring once. The treatment was: roughly 10-day PBMC culture with coronavirus spike peptide pools or control peptides (ViraFEST assay). ViraFEST enlarged antigen-specific T cell populations with peptide pools and afterwards sequenced TCRs. V was pared by 6 bases and J by 0 bases, with 15 bases between. This CDR3 has 15 amino acids. CDR1 is DFQATT, CDR2 SNEGSKA, per germline (reference sequence).

The clonotype was recovered from a human donor who had recovered from COVID-19. Sequenced: CD4+ T cells from blood, cultured in vitro. J is TRBJ1-5 and V is TRBV20-1, with D perhaps TRBD1 (5 bases). CDR3 loop: CSARKSGFSNQPQHF. Here the CDR3 DNA reads TGCAGTGCCAGGAAGTCAGGGTTTAGCAATCAGCCCCAGCATTTT.